Detailed here is one T cell receptor (beta chain). The data originate from a study of human thymus T cells. TCRdb's copy holds only in-frame clones and misses some; the assay was immunoSEQ multiplex PCR. The table shows 45,000 to 75,000 clones, with about 94% occurring only once. The V gene's germline CDR1 is SGHNT and CDR2 YYREEE (reference sequence). The CDR3 spans 13 residues. The junction had 2 bases not matched to a gene; V was cut back by 3 bases and J by 5 bases. It was healthy Finnish infants having corrective surgery for congenital heart defects who were the donors. No fixed cell number was used; all available blood leukocytes supplied DNA.

The chain joins TRBV5-4 to TRBJ2-5; 9 bases map to TRBD1. Specimen: blood. This sequence was found in a boy in the first two years of life with a congenital heart defect but otherwise immunologically healthy. CDR3 in amino acids: CASSWDRAETQYF. Here the CDR3 DNA reads TGTGCCAGCAGCTGGGACAGGGCTGAGACCCAGTACTTC.